The 21 T cell receptor beta chains below come from one sample, sequenced in a study of shared clonotypes between healthy human individuals. This table comes from immunoSEQ multiplex PCR, and its TCRdb copy is limited to in-frame clones, with some not included. The table shows about 2 million clones, with about 95% occurring only once. CD8 cells regarded as naive lacked CD45RO, were positively chosen for CCR7, and omitted terminally differentiated effector memory CD45RA+ cells. Sequencing used naive CD8+ T cells sorted from blood. These receptors all stem from a man in his late teens or twenties in good health.

The chain employs TRBV30 and TRBJ2-4; a weak D match, TRBD2 (5 bases). CDR1 is GTSNPN and CDR2 is SVGIG in the germline V gene (reference sequence). Trimming removed 3 bases at V and 7 bases at J, with 13 bases between. This CDR3 comprises 13 residues. The CDR3 region is CAWSVGSGNIQYF. The CDR3 nucleotides read TGTGCCTGGAGCGTTGGCTCGGGGAACATTCAGTACTTC.

The gene calls are TRBV6-4 and TRBJ1-2, with TRBD1 matching 8 bases. Germline loops: CDR1 MRHNA, CDR2 SNTAGT. There are 18 residues in the CDR3. V lost 4 bases, J lost 2 bases, and 15 bases stayed unmatched. The CDR3 protein is CASSGGQVTLGDNYGYTF. The CDR3 DNA sequence: TGTGCCAGCAGTGGGGGACAGGTAACCCTTGGGGACAACTATGGCTACACCTTC.

V is TRBV5-6 and J is TRBJ1-1; maybe TRBD1 (6 bases). The CDR3 sequence is 13 residues long. Germline lookup yields CDR1 SGHDT and CDR2 YYEEEE. V was pared by 5 bases and J by 1 base, with 9 bases between. The CDR3 bases are TGTGCCAGCAGACCGACAGGGAACACTGAAGCTTTCTTT. This encodes CASRPTGNTEAFF.

This clone appeared a few times. Other DNA sequences in the same sample also yield this CDR3. V is TRBV7-9 and J is TRBJ1-5, with 8 bases matching TRBD1. V dropped 1 base and J dropped 4; count of bases not matched to a gene: 0. The CDR3 is 14 amino acids. CDR1 is SEHNR, CDR2 FQNEAQ, per germline (reference sequence). The CDR3 region has the DNA TGTGCCAGCAGCTTAGGGACAGGGAATCAGCCCCAGCATTTT. Protein product: CASSLGTGNQPQHF.

The chain couples TRBV4-3 to TRBJ2-3, with D tentatively TRBD2 (6 bases). The CDR3 sequence is 17 residues long. Trimming removed 0 bases at V and 6 bases at J, with 19 bases between. The germline gives CDR1 LGHNA, CDR2 YSLEER. The chain's CDR3 is CASSQDYQGLWQDTQYF. For the CDR3, the DNA is TGCGCCAGCAGCCAAGATTATCAGGGACTGTGGCAGGATACGCAGTATTTT.

The V gene is TRBV2, the J gene TRBJ1-2; D not resolved. CDR1 and CDR2 (germline): SNHLY, FYNNEI. This CDR3 has 15 amino acids. With 9 bases removed from V and 0 bases from J, the gap between germline ends came to 17 bases. The CDR3 sequence: CARTRFTTTNYGYTF. The CDR3 nucleotides are TGTGCCAGGACCAGGTTCACCACCACTAACTATGGCTACACCTTC.

In the case of this clone: This may arise from a read error, as a much more abundant clone is one base away. The genes are TRBV30 and TRBJ1-4; 8 positions agree with TRBD1. Unmatched junction bases numbered 13, after V lost 5 bases and J lost 8 bases. This CDR3 comprises 15 residues. Germline CDR1 and CDR2: GTSNPN and SVGIG (reference sequence). As DNA, the CDR3 is TGTGCCTGGGGTGCTACCGGGACAGGAAGGGAAAAACTGTTTTTT. This translates into CAWGATGTGREKLFF.

This CDR3 reads CASRMGNTGELFF. The CDR3 coding sequence is TGTGCCAGCAGGATGGGGAACACCGGGGAGCTGTTTTTT. This sequence joins TRBV27 and TRBJ2-2, with D unclear. Trimming stripped 6 bases from V and 1 base from J, with 6 bases between. CDR3 length: 13 amino acids. In germline, CDR1 is MNHEY, CDR2 SMNVEV (reference sequence).

The J gene is TRBJ2-1, the V gene TRBV7-9, with 7 bases matching TRBD1. Germline V gene data show CDR1 as SEHNR and CDR2 as FQNEAQ (reference sequence). The CDR3 consists of 13 residues. V trimming: 7 bases; J trimming: 4 bases; junction bases outside the gene matches: 4. For the CDR3, the DNA is TGTGCCAGCACGGGACAGATTTACAATGAGCAGTTCTTC. Encoded protein: CASTGQIYNEQFF.

The chain joins TRBV4-1 to TRBJ2-7; possible D gene TRBD2, 6 bases. Trimming shortened V by 8 bases and J by 3 bases, and 11 bases separated the two germline ends. This CDR3 is built from 12 residues. Germline V gives CDR1 MGHRA, CDR2 YSYEKL. The CDR3 spells CASRGASYEQYF. The DNA of the CDR3 is TGCGCCAGCCGCGGGGCTAGCTACGAGCAGTACTTC.

The chain links TRBV30 to TRBJ2-5; 8 bases fit TRBD1. The CDR3 consists of 18 residues. Trimming at V came to 0 bases and at J to 2 bases, leaving 14 bases not matched to a gene. Germline V gives CDR1 GTSNPN, CDR2 SVGIG (reference sequence). The CDR3 bases are TGTGCCTGGAGTGTCATGTACCAAGGGACAGGCATTCAAGAGACCCAGTACTTC. This encodes CAWSVMYQGTGIQETQYF.

As concerns this clone: The sample carries other DNA sequences with the same CDR3. This chain connects TRBV4-1 to TRBJ2-7, with no clear D. V was cut by 0 bases and J by 0 bases, with 6 bases left in between. The CDR3 runs 14 residues. In germline, CDR1 is MGHRA, CDR2 YSYEKL. CDR3 DNA: TGCGCCAGCAGCCAAGATACCTCCTCCTACGAGCAGTACTTC. Amino acids: CASSQDTSSYEQYF.

CDR3 sequence reads: CASYSGQGIYEQYF. For the CDR3, the DNA is TGCGCCAGCTATAGTGGACAGGGGATATACGAGCAGTACTTC. The chain has TRBV5-1 and TRBJ2-7; 9 bases agree with TRBD1. The CDR3 is made up of 14 amino acids. V shed 7 bases, J shed 4 bases, and the junction held 9 bases outside the gene matches. Germline CDR1 SGHRS, CDR2 YFSETQ.

The chain is built from TRBV7-2 and TRBJ2-3, with TRBD1 matching over 8 bases. The germline V gene has CDR1 SGHTA and CDR2 FQGNSA. The CDR3 is 17 residues long. With V trimmed by 3 bases and J by 5 bases, 13 bases remained unmatched. In DNA, the CDR3 is TGTGCCAGCAGCTTCAGGGGGCGCGGCGGGATTAAAGATACGCAGTATTTT. As protein: CASSFRGRGGIKDTQYF. The full variable domain, in which reference TRBV7-2 and TRBJ2-3 provide the parts outside the CDR3, is GAGVSQSPSNKVTEKGKDVELRCDPISGHTALYWYRQSLGQGLEFLIYFQGNSAPDKSGLPSDRFSAERTGGSVSTLTIQRTQQEDSAVYLCASSFRGRGGIKDTQYFGPGTRLTVL.

This clone occurred once. The V and J genes are TRBV2 and TRBJ2-3; 10 bases are shared with TRBD1. From germline, CDR1 is SNHLY and CDR2 FYNNEI. V trimming: 6 bases; J trimming: 5 bases; junction bases outside the gene matches: 8. This CDR3 is built from 15 residues. CDR3 loop: CASRPVGQGIDTQYF. Written as DNA, the CDR3 is TGTGCCAGCAGGCCCGTGGGACAGGGGATAGATACGCAGTATTTT.

The chain employs TRBV6-1 and TRBJ2-3, with 12 bases identical to TRBD2. The ends lost 2 bases at V and 4 bases at J; junction bases unmatched: 4. This CDR3 has 16 amino acids. The germline CDR1 and CDR2 sequences are MNHNS and SASEGT. The CDR3 here is CASSENLAGGPDTQYF. The CDR3, as DNA: TGTGCCAGCAGTGAAAATCTAGCGGGGGGGCCAGATACGCAGTATTTT.

Of note for this clone: Other nucleotide sequences in the sample specify the same CDR3. This chain uses TRBV4-3 with TRBJ1-5, with 7 nucleotides matching TRBD1. V dropped 4 bases and J dropped 3; count of bases not matched to a gene: 6. This CDR3 region has 15 residues. The germline gives CDR1 LGHNA, CDR2 YSLEER. CDR3 sequence: CASSRLTGPNQPQHF. In DNA, the CDR3 is TGCGCCAGCAGCCGCCTGACAGGGCCCAATCAGCCCCAGCATTTT.

The CDR3, as DNA: TGTGCCAGTGGACAGGGGGTGGGTTTTGTCGAGCAGTACTTC. Its protein product is CASGQGVGFVEQYF. The rearrangement uses TRBV19 and TRBJ2-7; 10 bases are a match to TRBD1. Germline V gene lookup returns CDR1 LNHDA and CDR2 SQIVND (reference sequence). J gave up 6 bases and V 8 bases, and 10 bases lay outside the gene matches. The CDR3 is made up of 14 amino acids.

The rearrangement joins TRBV6-6 to TRBJ2-5, with D perhaps matching TRBD2 (7 bases). Trimming removed 0 bases at V and 5 bases at J, with 13 bases between. The CDR3 runs 15 residues. Per the germline V gene, CDR1 is MNHNY and CDR2 is SVGAGI (reference sequence). For the CDR3, the DNA is TGTGCCAGCAGTTACTCTGGGGGGGCGCGTGAGACCCAGTACTTC. Residues: CASSYSGGARETQYF.

Remarks on this clone: The sample holds other DNA sequences that translate to the same CDR3. The rearrangement links TRBV30 to TRBJ2-1; a weak D match, TRBD1 (5 bases). The germline V and J ends were trimmed by 2 bases and 6 bases, with 5 bases remaining between them. This CDR3 is 11 amino acids long. Germline V gives CDR1 GTSNPN, CDR2 SVGIG (reference sequence). In DNA, the CDR3 is TGTGCCTGGAGTCAGGGCAATGAGCAGTTCTTC. It encodes CAWSQGNEQFF.

The rearrangement joins TRBV2 to TRBJ1-2; D remains ambiguous. Germline V lookup: CDR1 SNHLY, CDR2 FYNNEI. Trimming took 6 bases from V and 3 from J, leaving 14 bases between them. This CDR3 contains 14 residues. The CDR3 DNA reads TGTGCCAGCAGCGGAGACACGTCCCACTATGGCTACACCTTC. It yields the protein CASSGDTSHYGYTF. The full variable domain, completed using reference TRBV2 and TRBJ1-2, is EPEVTQTPSHQVTQMGQEVILRCVPISNHLYFYWYRQILGQKVEFLVSFYNNEISEKSEIFDDQFSVERPDGSNFTLKIRSTKLEDSAMYFCASSGDTSHYGYTFGSGTRLTVV.